The 8 T cell receptor beta chains below all came from one sample that was sequenced in a study of T cell repertoires in cytomegalovirus infection. TCRdb recomputed calls from the reads with MiXCR, one row per CDR3 protein. This table has more than 400,000 distinct CDR3 sequences, approximately 25% appearing once. Input material: PBMCs. Receptors were obtained from a human donor in good health (CMV status not recorded). Some clones in this sample may be carry-over from other donors' samples.

The sample holds many counts of this clonotype. This rearrangement joins TRBV7-6 to TRBJ2-1; D is uncertain. There are 15 residues in the CDR3. Germline lookup yields CDR1 SGHVS and CDR2 FNYEAQ. V was clipped by 0 bases and J by 0 bases, with 6 bases between them. CDR3 loop: CASSLADLSYNEQFF. The DNA of the CDR3 is TGTGCCAGCAGCTTAGCGGACCTCTCCTACAATGAGCAGTTCTTC.

V usage is TRBV12-3 or TRBV12-4 and J usage is TRBJ1-2; D not resolved. There are 12 residues in the CDR3. The V end lost 4 bases, the J end lost 6 bases, and 9 bases lay between the germline ends. CDR3 in amino acids: CASSYGVNGYTF. The CDR3 DNA follows: TGTGCCAGCAGTTACGGGGTGAATGGCTACACCTTC.

The chain employs TRBV19 and TRBJ1-3, with D perhaps matching TRBD1 (5 bases). Trimming left V 4 bases short and J 4 bases short, with 17 bases between. The germline V gene encodes CDR1 LNHDA and CDR2 SQIVND (reference sequence). This CDR3 has 16 residues. In nucleotides, the CDR3 is TGTGCCAGTAGTAGGAAACACCCGGACATAGGAAACACCATATATTTT. It yields the protein CASSRKHPDIGNTIYF.

This clonotype has just one count. The rearrangement joins TRBV20-1 to TRBJ1-2; D ambiguous. CDR1 and CDR2 (germline): DFQATT, SNEGSKA (reference sequence). This CDR3 has 12 residues. Between the trimmed V and J ends, which lost 0 bases and 7 bases, there was a span of 9 bases. The CDR3 loop reads CSARDRALGYTF. The DNA of the CDR3 is TGCAGTGCTAGAGATCGAGCCCTTGGCTACACCTTC.

The chain uses TRBV7-6 and TRBJ2-5; a possible D gene is TRBD2 (6 bases). The CDR3 runs 15 residues. Germline assignment: CDR1 SGHVS and CDR2 FNYEAQ. The germline V and J ends were trimmed by 7 bases and 5 bases, with 20 bases remaining between them. CDR3 protein: CASTSGAGTGETQYF. For the CDR3, the DNA is TGTGCCAGCACCTCCGGGGCGGGGACGGGTGAGACCCAGTACTTC.

This clonotype was found many times. V is TRBV7-2 and J is TRBJ2-3; unclear D gene. The CDR3 extends over 14 amino acids. Trimming removed 2 bases from V and 4 bases from J, with 10 bases in between. Germline loops: CDR1 SGHTA, CDR2 FQGNSA. The CDR3 loop reads CASSLSRSADTQYF. CDR3 sequence (DNA): TGTGCCAGCAGCTTATCGAGGTCCGCAGATACGCAGTATTTT.

This clonotype was detected a few times. This chain links TRBV19 with TRBJ1-1; no definite D call. This CDR3 comprises 17 residues. CDR1 is LNHDA, CDR2 SQIVND, per germline (reference sequence). V lost 3 bases and J 0 bases, leaving 17 bases between the germline ends. The CDR3 DNA reads as TGTGCCAGTAGTATGCGGTCGGACTCAACTTTGAACACTGAAGCTTTCTTT. Translation: CASSMRSDSTLNTEAFF.

Points on this clonotype: A read error may explain this, as a much larger clone is one base away. The genes are TRBV7-3 and TRBJ2-1; D is perhaps TRBD1 (5 bases). The CDR3 consists of 13 residues. Deletions cut 2 bases from V and 5 bases from J, with 7 bases between. CDR1 is SGHTA and CDR2 is FQGTGA in the germline V gene. The CDR3 DNA is TGTGCCAGCAGCTTACAGGGAAACAATGAGCAGTTCTTC. Amino acids: CASSLQGNNEQFF.